This TCR beta chain was sequenced during a study of blood T cell repertoires in COVID-19. Study summary: The United States, Italy and Spain supplied acute and convalescent COVID-19 samples. The cDNA or gDNA used as material had been derived from T cells, B-cell-depleted T cells, or PBMCs.

The V and J ends lost 3 bases and 4 bases, in that order; junction bases with no gene match: 5. Germline V gene sequence: CDR1 SGHRS, CDR2 YFSETQ. The CDR3 has 15 residues. How the authors handled the data: Estimated nucleated cell counts came from reference gene primer amplification. The protocol was immunoSEQ multiplex PCR, while the TCRdb copy is restricted to in-frame clones and leaves out a portion. V, J and clone size are taken as reported in that table, and D and trimming were inferred from the DNA itself. The sample lists about 220,000 clones, approximately 79% occurring once. The chain combines TRBV5-1 with TRBJ2-1; TRBD2 aligns across 9 bases. This sequence was found in a human donor in a cohort sampled during active COVID-19. Sequencing was carried out using peripheral blood. The CDR3 loop reads CASSSSSGIYNEQFF. The DNA for the CDR3 is TGCGCCAGCAGCTCCTCTAGCGGGATTTACAATGAGCAGTTCTTC.